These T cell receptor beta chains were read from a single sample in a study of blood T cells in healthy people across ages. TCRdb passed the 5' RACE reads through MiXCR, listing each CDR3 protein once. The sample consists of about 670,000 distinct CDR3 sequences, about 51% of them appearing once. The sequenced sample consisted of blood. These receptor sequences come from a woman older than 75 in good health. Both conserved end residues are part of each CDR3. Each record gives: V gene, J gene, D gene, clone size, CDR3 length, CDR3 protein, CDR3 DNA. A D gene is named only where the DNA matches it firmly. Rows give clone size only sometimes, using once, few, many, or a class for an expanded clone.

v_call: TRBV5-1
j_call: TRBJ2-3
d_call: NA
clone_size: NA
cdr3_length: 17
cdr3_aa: CTSSLAPISHRTDTQYF
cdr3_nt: TGCACCAGCAGCTTGGCCCCCATATCACATCGCACAGATACGCAGTATTTT

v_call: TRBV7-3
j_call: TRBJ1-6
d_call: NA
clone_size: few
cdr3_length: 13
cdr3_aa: CASSPTGTAALHF
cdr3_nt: TGTGCCAGCAGCCCGACCGGGACGGCGGCCCTCCACTTT

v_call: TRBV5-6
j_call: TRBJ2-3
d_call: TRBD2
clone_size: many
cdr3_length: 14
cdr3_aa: CASSLDGRARTQYF
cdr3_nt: TGTGCCAGCAGCTTGGACGGGAGGGCACGTACGCAGTATTTT

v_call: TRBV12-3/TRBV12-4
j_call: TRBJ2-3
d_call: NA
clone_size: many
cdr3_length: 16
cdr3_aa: CASCPRGVPSTDTQYF
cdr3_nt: TGTGCCAGCTGCCCTAGGGGCGTTCCTAGCACAGATACGCAGTATTTT

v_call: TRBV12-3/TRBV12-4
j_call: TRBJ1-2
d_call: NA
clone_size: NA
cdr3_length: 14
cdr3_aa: CASTFGGLRYGYTF
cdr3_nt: TGTGCCAGCACCTTCGGGGGGTTGCGCTATGGCTACACCTTC

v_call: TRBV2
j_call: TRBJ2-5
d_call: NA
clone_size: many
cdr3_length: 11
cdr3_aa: CASSDWGAQYF
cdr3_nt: TGTGCCAGCAGTGATTGGGGAGCCCAGTACTTC

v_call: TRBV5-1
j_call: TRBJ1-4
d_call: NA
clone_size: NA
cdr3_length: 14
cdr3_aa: CASSVSVGDEKLFF
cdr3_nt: TGCGCCAGCAGCGTCAGTGTAGGGGATGAAAAACTGTTTTTT

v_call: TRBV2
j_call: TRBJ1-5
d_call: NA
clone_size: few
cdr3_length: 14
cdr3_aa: CASSDKTAGQPQHF
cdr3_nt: TGTGCCAGCAGTGATAAAACTGCCGGTCAGCCCCAGCATTTT

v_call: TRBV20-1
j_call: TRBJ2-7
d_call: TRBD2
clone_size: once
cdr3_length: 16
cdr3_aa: CSASEFDGRGAYEQYF
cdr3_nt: TGCAGTGCTAGCGAATTTGACGGGAGGGGGGCCTACGAGCAGTACTTC

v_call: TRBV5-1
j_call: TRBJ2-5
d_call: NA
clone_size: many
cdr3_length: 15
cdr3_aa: CASSLVGTSEETQYF
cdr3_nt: TGCGCCAGCAGCTTGGTGGGTACCTCCGAGGAGACCCAGTACTTC

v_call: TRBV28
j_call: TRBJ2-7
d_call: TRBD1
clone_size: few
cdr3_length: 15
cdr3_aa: CASSLSRQGFYEQYF
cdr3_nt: TGTGCCAGCAGTTTATCTCGACAGGGTTTCTACGAGCAGTACTTC

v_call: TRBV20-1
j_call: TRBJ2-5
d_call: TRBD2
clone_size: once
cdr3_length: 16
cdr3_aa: CSAREGVGLAGETQYF
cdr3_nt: TGCAGTGCTAGAGAGGGGGTGGGACTAGCAGGGGAGACCCAGTACTTC

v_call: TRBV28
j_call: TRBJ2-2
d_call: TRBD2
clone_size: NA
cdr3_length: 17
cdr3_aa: CASSLRIAGSNTGELFF
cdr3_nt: TGTGCCAGCAGTTTGAGGATAGCGGGATCGAACACCGGGGAGCTGTTTTTT

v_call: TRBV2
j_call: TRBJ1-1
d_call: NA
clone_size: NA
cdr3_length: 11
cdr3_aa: CASRFSTEAFF
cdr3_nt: TGTGCCAGCAGGTTTAGTACTGAAGCTTTCTTT

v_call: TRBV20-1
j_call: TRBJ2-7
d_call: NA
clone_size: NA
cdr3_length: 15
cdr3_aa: CSARDLRTGAYEQYF
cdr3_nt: TGCAGTGCTAGAGATCTTCGGACGGGGGCCTACGAGCAGTACTTC

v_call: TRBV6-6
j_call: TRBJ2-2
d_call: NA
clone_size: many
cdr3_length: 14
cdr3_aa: CASSPPPQGGELFF
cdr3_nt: TGTGCCAGCAGTCCCCCCCCGCAGGGCGGGGAGCTGTTTTTT

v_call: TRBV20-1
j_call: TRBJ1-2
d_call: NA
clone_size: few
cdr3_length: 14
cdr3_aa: CSAKRQERFYGYTF
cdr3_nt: TGCAGTGCCAAACGCCAGGAACGCTTCTATGGCTACACCTTC

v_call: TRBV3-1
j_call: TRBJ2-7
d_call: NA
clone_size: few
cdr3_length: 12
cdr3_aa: CASSPWGREQYF
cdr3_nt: TGTGCCAGCAGCCCTTGGGGCCGCGAGCAGTACTTC

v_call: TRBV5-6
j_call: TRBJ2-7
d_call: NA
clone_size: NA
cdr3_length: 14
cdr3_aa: CASSLPTQGYEQYF
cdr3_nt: TGTGCCAGCAGCTTACCCACGCAGGGATACGAGCAGTACTTC

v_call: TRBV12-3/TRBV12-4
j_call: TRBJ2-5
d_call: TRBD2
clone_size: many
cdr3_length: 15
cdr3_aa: CASTKTSGIVETQYF
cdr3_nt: TGTGCCAGCACCAAGACTAGCGGGATTGTTGAGACCCAGTACTTC

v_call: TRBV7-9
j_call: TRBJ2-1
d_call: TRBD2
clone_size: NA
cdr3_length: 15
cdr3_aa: CASSSSSGGAGEQFF
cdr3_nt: TGTGCCAGCAGCTCCTCTAGCGGGGGGGCCGGTGAGCAGTTCTTC

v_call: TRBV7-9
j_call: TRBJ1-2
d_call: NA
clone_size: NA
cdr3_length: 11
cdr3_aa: CASSLGPSGTF
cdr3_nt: TGTGCCAGCAGCTTAGGGCCATCGGGCACCTTC

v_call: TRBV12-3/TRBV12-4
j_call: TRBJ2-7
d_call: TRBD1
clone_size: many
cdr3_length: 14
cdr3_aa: CASSRTGAFYEQYF
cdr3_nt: TGTGCCAGCAGTAGGACAGGGGCCTTTTACGAGCAGTACTTC

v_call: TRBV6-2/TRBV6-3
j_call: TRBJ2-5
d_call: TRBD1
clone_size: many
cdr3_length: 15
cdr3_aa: CASRPLTGLGETQYF
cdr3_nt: TGTGCCAGCAGACCTCTGACAGGGCTCGGAGAGACCCAGTACTTC

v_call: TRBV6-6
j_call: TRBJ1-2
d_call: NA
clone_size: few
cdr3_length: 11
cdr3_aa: CASIGNYGYTF
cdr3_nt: TGTGCCAGCATAGGCAACTATGGCTACACCTTC

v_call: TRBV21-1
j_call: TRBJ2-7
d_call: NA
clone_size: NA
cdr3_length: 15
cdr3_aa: CASSKGDLTAYEQYF
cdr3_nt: TGTGCCAGCAGCAAAGGGGACTTAACAGCCTACGAGCAGTACTTC

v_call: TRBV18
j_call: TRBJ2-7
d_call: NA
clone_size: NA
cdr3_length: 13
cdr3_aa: CASSLAWGDEQYF
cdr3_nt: TGTGCCAGCTCACTCGCATGGGGGGACGAGCAGTACTTC

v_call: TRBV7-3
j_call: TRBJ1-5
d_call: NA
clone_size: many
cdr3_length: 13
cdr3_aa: CASSLDYNQPQHF
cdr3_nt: TGTGCCAGCAGCCTTGACTACAATCAGCCCCAGCATTTT

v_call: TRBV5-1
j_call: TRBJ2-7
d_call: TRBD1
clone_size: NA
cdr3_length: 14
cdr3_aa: CASSLQQGAYEQYF
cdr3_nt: TGCGCCAGCAGCCTGCAACAGGGGGCCTACGAGCAGTACTTC

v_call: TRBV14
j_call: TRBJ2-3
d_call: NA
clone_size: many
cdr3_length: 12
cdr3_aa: CASSRLEGTQYF
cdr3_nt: TGTGCCAGCAGCCGCCTGGAGGGTACGCAGTATTTT

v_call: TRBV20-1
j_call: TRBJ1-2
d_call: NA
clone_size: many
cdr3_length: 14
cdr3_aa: CSATVDEPVYGYTF
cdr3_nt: TGCAGTGCTACGGTCGATGAACCTGTCTATGGCTACACCTTC

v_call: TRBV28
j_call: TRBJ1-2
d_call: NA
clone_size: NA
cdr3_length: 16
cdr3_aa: CASRVGGTFTNYGFTF
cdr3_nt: TGTGCCAGCAGGGTCGGGGGGACCTTCACTAACTATGGCTTCACCTTC

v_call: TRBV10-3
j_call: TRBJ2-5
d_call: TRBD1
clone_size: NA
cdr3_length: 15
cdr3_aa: CAISVKGGSQETQYF
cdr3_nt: TGTGCCATCAGTGTAAAAGGGGGCAGCCAAGAGACCCAGTACTTC

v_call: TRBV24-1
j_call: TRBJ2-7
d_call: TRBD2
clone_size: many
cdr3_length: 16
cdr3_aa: CATSETPGAGGYEQYF
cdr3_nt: TGTGCCACCAGTGAAACGCCGGGAGCGGGAGGTTACGAGCAGTACTTC

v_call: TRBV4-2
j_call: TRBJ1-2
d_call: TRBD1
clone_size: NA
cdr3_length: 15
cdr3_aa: CASSLGQGMEHGYTF
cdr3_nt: TGTGCCAGCAGCCTTGGACAGGGAATGGAGCATGGCTACACCTTC

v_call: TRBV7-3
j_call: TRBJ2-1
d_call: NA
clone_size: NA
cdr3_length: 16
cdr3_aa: CASSLYGTSRYNEQFF
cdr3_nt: TGTGCCAGCAGCTTATACGGAACCTCTAGGTACAATGAGCAGTTCTTC

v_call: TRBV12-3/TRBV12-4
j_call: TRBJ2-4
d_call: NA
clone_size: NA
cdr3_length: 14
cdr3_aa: CASRDTKGRNIQYF
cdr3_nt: TGTGCCAGCAGAGACACAAAAGGGAGAAACATTCAGTACTTC

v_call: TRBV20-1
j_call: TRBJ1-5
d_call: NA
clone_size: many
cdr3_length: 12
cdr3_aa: CSAPIQGQPQHF
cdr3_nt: TGCAGTGCCCCGATCCAGGGCCAGCCCCAGCATTTT

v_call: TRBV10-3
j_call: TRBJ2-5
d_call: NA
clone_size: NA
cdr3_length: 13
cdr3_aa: CAISGVSKGTQYF
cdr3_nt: TGTGCCATCAGTGGTGTTAGCAAAGGGACCCAGTACTTC

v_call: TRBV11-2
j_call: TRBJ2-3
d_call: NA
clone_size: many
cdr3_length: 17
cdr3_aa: CASSPRGASVSTDTQYF
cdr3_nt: TGTGCCAGCAGCCCTCGGGGGGCTAGCGTAAGCACAGATACGCAGTATTTT

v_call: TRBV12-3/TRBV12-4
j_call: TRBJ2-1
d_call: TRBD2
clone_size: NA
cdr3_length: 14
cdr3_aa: CASTRTSGYNEQFF
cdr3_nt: TGTGCCAGCACTCGGACTAGCGGTTACAATGAGCAGTTCTTC

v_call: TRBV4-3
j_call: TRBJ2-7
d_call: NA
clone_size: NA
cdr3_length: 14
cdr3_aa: CASSQVQGAYEQYF
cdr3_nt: TGCGCCAGCAGCCAAGTTCAGGGAGCCTACGAGCAGTACTTC

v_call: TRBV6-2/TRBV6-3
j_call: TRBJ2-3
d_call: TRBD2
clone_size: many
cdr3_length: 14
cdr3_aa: CASRRTSGTDTQYF
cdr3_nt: TGTGCCAGCCGGCGGACTAGTGGCACGGATACGCAGTATTTT

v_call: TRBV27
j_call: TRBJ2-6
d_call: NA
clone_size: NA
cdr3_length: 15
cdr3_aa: CASKGLLRGANVLTF
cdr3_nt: TGTGCCAGCAAGGGGTTGCTGCGCGGGGCCAACGTCCTGACTTTC

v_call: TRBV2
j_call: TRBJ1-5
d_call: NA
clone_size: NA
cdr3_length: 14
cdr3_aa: CASRALWGGQPQHF
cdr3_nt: TGTGCCAGCAGGGCATTATGGGGGGGGCAGCCCCAGCATTTT

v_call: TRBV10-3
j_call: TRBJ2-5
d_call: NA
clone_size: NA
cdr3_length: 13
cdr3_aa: CAITEMGGREQYF
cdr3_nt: TGTGCCATCACCGAAATGGGGGGTCGGGAGCAGTACTTC

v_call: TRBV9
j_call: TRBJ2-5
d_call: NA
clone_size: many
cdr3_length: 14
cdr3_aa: CASSPRPGEETQYF
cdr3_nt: TGTGCCAGCAGCCCTCGGCCGGGAGAAGAGACCCAGTACTTC

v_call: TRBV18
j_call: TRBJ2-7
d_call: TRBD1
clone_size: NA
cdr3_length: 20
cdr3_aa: CASSPWVGQGLMSSYNEQYF
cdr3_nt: TGTGCCAGCTCACCATGGGTGGGACAGGGTTTAATGAGCTCCTACAATGAGCAGTACTTC

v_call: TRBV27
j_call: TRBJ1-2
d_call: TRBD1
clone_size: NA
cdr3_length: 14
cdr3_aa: CASGQGGANYGYTF
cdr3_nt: TGTGCCAGCGGGCAGGGGGGAGCTAACTATGGCTACACCTTC

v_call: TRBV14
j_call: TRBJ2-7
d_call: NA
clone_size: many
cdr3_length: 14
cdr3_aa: CASSQVVSSYEQYF
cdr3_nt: TGTGCCAGCAGCCAAGTGGTAAGCTCCTACGAGCAGTACTTC

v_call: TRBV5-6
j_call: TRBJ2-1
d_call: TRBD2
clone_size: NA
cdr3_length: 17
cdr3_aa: CASSFGVLAGGYNEQFF
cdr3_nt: TGTGCCAGCAGCTTTGGGGTGCTAGCGGGGGGCTACAATGAGCAGTTCTTC

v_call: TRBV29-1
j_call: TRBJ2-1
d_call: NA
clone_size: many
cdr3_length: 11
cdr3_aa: CSALPGSEQFF
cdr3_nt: TGCAGCGCCCTTCCAGGGAGTGAGCAGTTCTTC

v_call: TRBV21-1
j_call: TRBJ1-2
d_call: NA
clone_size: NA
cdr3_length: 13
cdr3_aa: CASSTRGRNGYTF
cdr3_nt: TGTGCCAGCAGCACCAGGGGGCGTAATGGCTACACCTTC